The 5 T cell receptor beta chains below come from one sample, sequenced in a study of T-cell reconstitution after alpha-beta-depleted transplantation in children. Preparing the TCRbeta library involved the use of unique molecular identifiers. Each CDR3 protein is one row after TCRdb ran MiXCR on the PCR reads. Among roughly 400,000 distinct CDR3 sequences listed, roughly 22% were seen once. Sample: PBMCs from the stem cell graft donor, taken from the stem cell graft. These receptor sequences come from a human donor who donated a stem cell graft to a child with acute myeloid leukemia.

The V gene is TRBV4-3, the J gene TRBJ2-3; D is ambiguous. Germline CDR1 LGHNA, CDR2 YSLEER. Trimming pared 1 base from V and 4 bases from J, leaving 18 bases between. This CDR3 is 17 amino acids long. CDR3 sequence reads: CASSQVIPGSAADTQYF. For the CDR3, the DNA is TGCGCCAGCAGCCAAGTAATTCCCGGGTCGGCCGCAGATACGCAGTATTTT.

DNA of the CDR3: TGCAGTGCTAGAACCCCTGGTGAGGATGAGCAGTTCTTC. Translated, it gives CSARTPGEDEQFF. The chain is built from TRBV20-1 and TRBJ2-1; unclear D gene. The CDR3 is 13 amino acids. The germline CDR1 and CDR2 sequences are DFQATT and SNEGSKA (reference sequence). Trimming pared 2 bases from V and 8 bases from J, leaving 13 bases between.

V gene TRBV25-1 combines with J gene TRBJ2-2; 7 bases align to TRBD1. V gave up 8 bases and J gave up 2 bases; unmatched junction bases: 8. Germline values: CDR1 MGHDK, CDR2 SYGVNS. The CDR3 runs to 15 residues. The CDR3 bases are TGTGCCAGCGGCAACAGGGGTGATAACACCGGGGAGCTGTTTTTT. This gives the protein CASGNRGDNTGELFF.

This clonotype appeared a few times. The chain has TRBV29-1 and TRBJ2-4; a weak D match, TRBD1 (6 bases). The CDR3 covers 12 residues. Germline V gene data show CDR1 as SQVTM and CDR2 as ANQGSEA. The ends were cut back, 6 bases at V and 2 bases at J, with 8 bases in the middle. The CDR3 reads CSVTGSKNIQYF. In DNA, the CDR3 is TGCAGCGTGACAGGTTCCAAAAACATTCAGTACTTC.

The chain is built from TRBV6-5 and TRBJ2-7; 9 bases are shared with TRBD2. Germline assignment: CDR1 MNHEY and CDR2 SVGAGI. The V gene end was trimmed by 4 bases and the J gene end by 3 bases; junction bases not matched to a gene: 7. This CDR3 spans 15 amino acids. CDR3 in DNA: TGTGCCAGCAGTTTGACCTCTAGCGGGGTCTACGAGCAGTACTTC. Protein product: CASSLTSSGVYEQYF.